What follows describes a single TCR beta chain. Its antigen is undetermined. The CDR3 sequence is 14 residues long. The germline CDR1 and CDR2 sequences are MNHEY and SVGAGI. V shed 5 bases and J 1 base; nucleotides not matched to a gene: 2. These data are taken from a study of radiation and T cells in renal cell carcinoma. Study information: Nephrectomy followed 15 Gy stereotactic body radiation by 4 weeks. General study points: In blood, top tumor clones expanded by 2 weeks, shrinking by 4.

Data came from immunoSEQ multiplex PCR; TCRdb stores just in-frame clones and leaves some out. The repertoire holds 120,000 or so clones, with approximately 90% as singletons. Time point meaning: blood 2 weeks post-SBRT. Treatment described: 15 Gy SBRT to primary tumor, nephrectomy 4 weeks later. After SBRT, blood was collected at 2 and 4 weeks, plus baseline. Sample: blood, taken from a patient whose treatment included radiotherapy and nephrectomy. J is TRBJ2-3 and V is TRBV6-5, with 8 bases identical to TRBD1. The origin of this receptor is a woman in her seventies with renal cell carcinoma. The CDR3 here is CASSQGAGTDTQYF. Written as DNA, the CDR3 is TGTGCCAGCAGTCAGGGGGCTGGCACAGATACGCAGTATTTT.